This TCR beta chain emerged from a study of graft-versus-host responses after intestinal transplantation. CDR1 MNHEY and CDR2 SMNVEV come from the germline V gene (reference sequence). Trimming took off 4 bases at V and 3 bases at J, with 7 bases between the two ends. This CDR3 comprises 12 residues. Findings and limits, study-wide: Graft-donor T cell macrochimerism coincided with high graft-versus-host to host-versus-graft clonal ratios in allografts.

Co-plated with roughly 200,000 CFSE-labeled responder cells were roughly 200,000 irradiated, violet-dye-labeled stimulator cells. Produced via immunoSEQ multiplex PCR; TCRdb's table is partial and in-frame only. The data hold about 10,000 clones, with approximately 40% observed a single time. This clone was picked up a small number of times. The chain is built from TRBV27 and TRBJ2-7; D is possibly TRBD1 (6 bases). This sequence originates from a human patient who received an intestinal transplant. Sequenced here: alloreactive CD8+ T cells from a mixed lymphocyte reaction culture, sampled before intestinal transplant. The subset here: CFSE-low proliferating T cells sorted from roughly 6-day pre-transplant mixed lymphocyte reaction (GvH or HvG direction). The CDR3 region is CASSYRVYEQYF. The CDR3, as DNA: TGTGCCAGCAGTTACAGGGTCTACGAGCAGTACTTC.